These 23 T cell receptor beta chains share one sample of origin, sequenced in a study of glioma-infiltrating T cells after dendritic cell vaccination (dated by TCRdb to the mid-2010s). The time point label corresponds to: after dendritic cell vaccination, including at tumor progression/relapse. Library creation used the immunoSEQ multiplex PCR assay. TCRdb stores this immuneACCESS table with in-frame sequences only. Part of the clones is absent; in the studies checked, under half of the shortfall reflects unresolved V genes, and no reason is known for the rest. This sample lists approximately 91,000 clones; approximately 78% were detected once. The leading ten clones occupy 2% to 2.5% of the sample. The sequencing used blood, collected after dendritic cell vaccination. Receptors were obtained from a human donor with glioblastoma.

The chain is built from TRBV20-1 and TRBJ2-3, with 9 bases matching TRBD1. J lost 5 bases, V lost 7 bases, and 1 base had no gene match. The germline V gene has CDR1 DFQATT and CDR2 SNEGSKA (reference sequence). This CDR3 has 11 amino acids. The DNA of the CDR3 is TGCAGTGGACAGGGGGGAGATACGCAGTATTTT. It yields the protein CSGQGGDTQYF.

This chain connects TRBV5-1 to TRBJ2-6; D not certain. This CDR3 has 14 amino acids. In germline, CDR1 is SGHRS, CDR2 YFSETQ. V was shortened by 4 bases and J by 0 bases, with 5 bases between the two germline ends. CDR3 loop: CASSPDSGANVLTF. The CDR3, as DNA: TGCGCCAGCAGCCCAGACTCTGGGGCCAACGTCCTGACTTTC.

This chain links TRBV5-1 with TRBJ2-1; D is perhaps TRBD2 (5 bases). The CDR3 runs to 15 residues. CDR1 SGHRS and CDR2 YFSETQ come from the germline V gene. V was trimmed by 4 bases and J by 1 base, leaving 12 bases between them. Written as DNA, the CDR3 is TGCGCCAGCAGCCCCCCGGACTTTTCCTACAATGAGCAGTTCTTC. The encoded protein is CASSPPDFSYNEQFF.

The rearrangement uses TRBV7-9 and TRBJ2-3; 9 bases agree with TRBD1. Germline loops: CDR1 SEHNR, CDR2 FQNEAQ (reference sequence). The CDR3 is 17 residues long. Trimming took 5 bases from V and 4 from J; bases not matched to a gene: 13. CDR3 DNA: TGTGCCAGCAGCATCAACAGGGGGCTAAATTCTCCAGATACGCAGTATTTT. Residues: CASSINRGLNSPDTQYF.

The CDR3 DNA reads as TGCGCCAGCAGCCCGGAAGGGACAGGGGGCAATCAGCCCCAGCATTTT. The encoded protein is CASSPEGTGGNQPQHF. This chain connects TRBV5-1 to TRBJ1-5, with 10 bases that match TRBD1. After removal of 4 bases from V and 2 bases from J, the junction contained 6 bases not matched to a gene. There are 16 residues in the CDR3. Germline assignment: CDR1 SGHRS and CDR2 YFSETQ.

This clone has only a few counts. CDR3 amino acids: CATSRARGVGEKLFF. The CDR3 bases are TGTGCCACCAGCAGAGCCCGGGGGGTTGGTGAAAAACTGTTTTTT. The chain joins TRBV15 to TRBJ1-4; tentative D call: TRBD1 (5 bases). The germline CDR1 and CDR2 sequences are LNHNV and YYDKDF (reference sequence). V dropped 1 base and J dropped 7 bases, with 13 bases sitting between them. This CDR3 has 15 residues.

The CDR3: CASTLGQGGNSPLHF. The DNA of the CDR3 is TGTGCCAGCACCCTCGGACAGGGAGGCAATTCACCCCTCCACTTT. This chain connects TRBV2 to TRBJ1-6; TRBD1 agrees at 8 bases. Germline V gene data show CDR1 as SNHLY and CDR2 as FYNNEI. The CDR3 consists of 15 residues. After removal of 7 bases from V and 7 bases from J, the junction contained 9 bases not matched to a gene.

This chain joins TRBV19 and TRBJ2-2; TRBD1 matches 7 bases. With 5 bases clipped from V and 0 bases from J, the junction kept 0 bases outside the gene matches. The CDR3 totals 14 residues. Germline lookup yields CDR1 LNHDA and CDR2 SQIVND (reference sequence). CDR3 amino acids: CASSGQANTGELFF. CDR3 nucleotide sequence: TGTGCCAGTAGTGGACAGGCGAACACCGGGGAGCTGTTTTTT.

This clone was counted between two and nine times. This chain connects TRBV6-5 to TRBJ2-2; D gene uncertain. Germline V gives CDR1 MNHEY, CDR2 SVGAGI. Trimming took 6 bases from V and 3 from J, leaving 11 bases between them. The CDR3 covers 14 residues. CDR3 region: CASSLPTYTGELFF. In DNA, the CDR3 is TGTGCCAGCAGCCTCCCTACGTACACCGGGGAGCTGTTTTTT.

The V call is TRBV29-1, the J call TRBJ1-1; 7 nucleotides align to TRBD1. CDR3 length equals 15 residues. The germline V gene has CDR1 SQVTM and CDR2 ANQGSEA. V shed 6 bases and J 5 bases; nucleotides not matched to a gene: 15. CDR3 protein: CSVRVRQGRGTEAFF. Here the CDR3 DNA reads TGCAGCGTCCGGGTGAGACAGGGAAGGGGGACTGAAGCTTTCTTT.

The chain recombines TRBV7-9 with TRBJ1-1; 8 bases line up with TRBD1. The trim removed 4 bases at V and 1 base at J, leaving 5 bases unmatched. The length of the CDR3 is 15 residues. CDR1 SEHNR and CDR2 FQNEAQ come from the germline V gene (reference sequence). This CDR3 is CASSWSGTGNTEAFF. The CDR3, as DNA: TGTGCCAGCAGCTGGTCCGGGACAGGGAACACTGAAGCTTTCTTT.

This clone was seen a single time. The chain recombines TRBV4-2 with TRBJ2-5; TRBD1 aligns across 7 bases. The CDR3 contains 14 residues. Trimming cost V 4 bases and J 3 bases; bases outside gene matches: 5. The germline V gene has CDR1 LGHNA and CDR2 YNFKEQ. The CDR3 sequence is CASSPPTGKETQYF. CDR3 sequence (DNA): TGTGCCAGCAGCCCTCCGACAGGGAAAGAGACCCAGTACTTC.

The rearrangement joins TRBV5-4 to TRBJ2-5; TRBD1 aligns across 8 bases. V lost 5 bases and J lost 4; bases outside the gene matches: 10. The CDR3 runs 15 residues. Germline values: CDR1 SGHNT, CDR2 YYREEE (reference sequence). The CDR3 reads CASSSTRGLGETQYF. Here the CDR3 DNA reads TGTGCCAGCAGTTCCACCAGGGGGCTCGGAGAGACCCAGTACTTC.

The CDR3 nucleotides are TGCGCCAGCAGCCTAACAAAAGCGGGAGCGCGAGATACGCAGTATTTT. This sequence encodes CASSLTKAGARDTQYF. The chain links TRBV5-1 to TRBJ2-3, with 8 bases fitting TRBD2. This CDR3 has 16 amino acids. The trim removed 4 bases at V and 5 bases at J, leaving 12 bases unmatched. Germline V gives CDR1 SGHRS, CDR2 YFSETQ.

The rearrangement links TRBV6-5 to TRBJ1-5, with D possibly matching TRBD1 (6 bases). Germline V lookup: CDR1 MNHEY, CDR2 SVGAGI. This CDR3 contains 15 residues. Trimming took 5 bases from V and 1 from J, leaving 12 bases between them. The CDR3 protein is CASSKTGMSNQPQHF. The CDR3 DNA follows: TGTGCCAGCAGTAAAACAGGGATGAGCAATCAGCCCCAGCATTTT.

The CDR3 DNA follows: TGTGCCAGCAGACGACAGGGGGTATCCCACGAGCAGTACTTC. Translated, it gives CASRRQGVSHEQYF. V usage is TRBV5-6 and J usage is TRBJ2-7; 9 bases map to TRBD1. Unmatched junction bases numbered 8, after V lost 5 bases and J lost 5 bases. Per germline, CDR1 SGHDT and CDR2 YYEEEE. CDR3 size: 14 residues.

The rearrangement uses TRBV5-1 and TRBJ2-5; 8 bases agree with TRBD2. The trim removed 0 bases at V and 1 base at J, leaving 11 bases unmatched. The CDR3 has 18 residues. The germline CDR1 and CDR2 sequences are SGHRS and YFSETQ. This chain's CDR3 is CASSLGLAGSSLQETQYF. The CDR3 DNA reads TGCGCCAGCAGCTTGGGGCTAGCGGGCAGCTCCCTCCAAGAGACCCAGTACTTC.

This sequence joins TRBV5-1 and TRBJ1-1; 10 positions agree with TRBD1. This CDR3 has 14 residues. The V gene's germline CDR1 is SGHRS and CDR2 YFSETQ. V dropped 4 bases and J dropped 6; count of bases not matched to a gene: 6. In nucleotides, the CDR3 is TGCGCCAGCAGCGACAGGGGGCTTTCTGCTGAAGCTTTCTTT. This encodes CASSDRGLSAEAFF.

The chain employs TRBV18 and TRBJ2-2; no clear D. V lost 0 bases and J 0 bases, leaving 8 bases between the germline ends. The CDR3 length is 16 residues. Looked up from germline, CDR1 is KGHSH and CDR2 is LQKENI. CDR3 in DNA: TGTGCCAGCTCACCACCTTTGCAGGCGAACACCGGGGAGCTGTTTTTT. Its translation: CASSPPLQANTGELFF.

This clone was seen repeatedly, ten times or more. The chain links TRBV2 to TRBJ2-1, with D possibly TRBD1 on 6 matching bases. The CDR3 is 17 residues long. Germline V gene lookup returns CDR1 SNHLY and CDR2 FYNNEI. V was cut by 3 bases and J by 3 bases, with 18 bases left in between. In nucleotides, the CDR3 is TGTGCCAGCAGTGATGGAAGCGGCAGGGGTAGCTACAATGAGCAGTTCTTC. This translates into CASSDGSGRGSYNEQFF.

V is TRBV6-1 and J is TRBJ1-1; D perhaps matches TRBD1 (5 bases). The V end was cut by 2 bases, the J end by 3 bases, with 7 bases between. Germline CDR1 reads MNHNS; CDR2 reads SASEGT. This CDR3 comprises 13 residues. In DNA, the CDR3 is TGTGCCAGCAGTGAACGGGGGTACACTGAAGCTTTCTTT. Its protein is CASSERGYTEAFF.

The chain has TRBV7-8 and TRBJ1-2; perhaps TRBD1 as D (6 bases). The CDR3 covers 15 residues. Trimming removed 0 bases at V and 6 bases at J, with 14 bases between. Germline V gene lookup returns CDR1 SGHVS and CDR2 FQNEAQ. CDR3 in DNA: TGTGCCAGCAGCTTAGCGACAGGTTTCACCGATGGCTACACCTTC. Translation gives CASSLATGFTDGYTF.

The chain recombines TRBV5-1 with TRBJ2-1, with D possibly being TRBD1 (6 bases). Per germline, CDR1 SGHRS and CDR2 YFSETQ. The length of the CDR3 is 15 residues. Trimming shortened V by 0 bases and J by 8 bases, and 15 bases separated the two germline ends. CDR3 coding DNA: TGCGCCAGCAGCTTGGAGGGTCAGGGGTTTGATGAGCAGTTCTTC. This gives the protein CASSLEGQGFDEQFF.